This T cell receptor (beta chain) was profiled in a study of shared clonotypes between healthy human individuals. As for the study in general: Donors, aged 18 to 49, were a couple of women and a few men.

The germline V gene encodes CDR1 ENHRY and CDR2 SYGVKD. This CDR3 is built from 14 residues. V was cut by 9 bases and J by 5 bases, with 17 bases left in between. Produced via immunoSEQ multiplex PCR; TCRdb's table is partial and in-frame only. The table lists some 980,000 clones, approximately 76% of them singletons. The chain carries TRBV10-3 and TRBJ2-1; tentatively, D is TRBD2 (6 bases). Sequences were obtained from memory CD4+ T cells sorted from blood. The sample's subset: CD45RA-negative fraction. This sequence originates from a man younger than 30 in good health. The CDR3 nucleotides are TGTGCCATTGCGGGACTCTCAATTAACAATGAGCAGTTCTTC. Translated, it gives CAIAGLSINNEQFF.